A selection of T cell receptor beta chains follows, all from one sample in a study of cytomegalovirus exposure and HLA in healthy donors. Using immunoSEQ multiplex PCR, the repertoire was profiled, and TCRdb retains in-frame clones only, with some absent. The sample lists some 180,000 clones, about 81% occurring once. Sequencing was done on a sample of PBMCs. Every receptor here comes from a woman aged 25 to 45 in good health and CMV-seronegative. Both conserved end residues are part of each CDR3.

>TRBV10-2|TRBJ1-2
CASSVRYGEKSWYGYTF
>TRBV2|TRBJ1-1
CASVQGGNTEAFF
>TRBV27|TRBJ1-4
CASSPGQGRNEKLFF
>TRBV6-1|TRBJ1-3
CASSEGRGSSGNTIYF
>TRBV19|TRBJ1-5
CASIAGTGNSNQPQHF
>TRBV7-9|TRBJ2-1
CASSLGLAGYEQFF
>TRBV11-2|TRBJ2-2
CASSLDRTRGTGELFF
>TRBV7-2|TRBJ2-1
CASSFAGLEQFF
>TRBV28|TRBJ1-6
CASTGGGRSPLHF
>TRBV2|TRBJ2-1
CASSEREGTNEQFF
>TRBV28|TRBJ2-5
CASSFGLAGVETQYF
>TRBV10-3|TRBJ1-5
CAIRKDWAQPQHF
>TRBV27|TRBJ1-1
CASSYRGGDTEAFF
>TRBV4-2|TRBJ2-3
CASSHGREGLWRGTDTQYF
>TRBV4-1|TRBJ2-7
CASSQKLAGELYEQYF
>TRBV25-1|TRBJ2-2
CASSLVRGDTGELFF
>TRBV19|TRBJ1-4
CASSPREATNEKLFF
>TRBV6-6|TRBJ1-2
CASIPGAGWDGYTF
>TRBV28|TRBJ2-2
CASSLGTGNTGELFF
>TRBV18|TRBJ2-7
CASSPKGLAGGNSYEQYF
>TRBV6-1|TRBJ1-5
CASSETGGYQPQHF
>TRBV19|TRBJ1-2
CASSTGDARGGYTF
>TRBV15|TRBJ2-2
CATSRGGLAGGTGELFF
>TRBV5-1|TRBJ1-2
CASSGQGPQRGYGYTF
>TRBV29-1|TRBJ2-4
CSGQGLAGVLRAKNIQYF
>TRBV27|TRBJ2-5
CASSLSPGGQETQYF
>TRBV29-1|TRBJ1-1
CSVEGQGGEAFF
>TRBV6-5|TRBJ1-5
CASSYLQGSNQPQHF
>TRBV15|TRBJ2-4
CATSPNGGNIQYF
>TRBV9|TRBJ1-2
CASSVDGGRGYGYTF
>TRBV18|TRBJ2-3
CASSPGRGQGPDTQYF
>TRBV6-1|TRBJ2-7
CASSVQQVTYEQYF
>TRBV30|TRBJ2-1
CAWSQIGGEQFF
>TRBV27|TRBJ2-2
CASRPLRGTGELFF
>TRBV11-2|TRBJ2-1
CASSFTSGSTYNEQFF
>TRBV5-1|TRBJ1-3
CASRETGGYSGNTIYF
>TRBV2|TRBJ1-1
CASRHRGTEAFF
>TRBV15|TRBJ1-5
CATSRDRGNQPQHF
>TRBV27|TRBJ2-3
CASSLSRARTDTQYF
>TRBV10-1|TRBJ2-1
CASSESWNSYNEQFF
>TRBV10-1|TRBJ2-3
CASRRTSGREDTQYF
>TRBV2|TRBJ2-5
CAGGTSGSEETQYF
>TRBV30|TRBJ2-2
CAWSKSYTGELFF
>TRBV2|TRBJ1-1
CASSPGGAFKAFF
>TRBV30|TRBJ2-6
CAWSVRGAGANVLTF
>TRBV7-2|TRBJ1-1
CASSPYLNTEAFF
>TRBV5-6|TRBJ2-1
CASSSGEWSYNEQFF
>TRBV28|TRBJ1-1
CASSIPGNRGSNPEAFF
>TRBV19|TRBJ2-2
CASSEAGVVGELFF
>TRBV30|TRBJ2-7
CAWNPGGSYEQYF
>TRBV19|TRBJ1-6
CASSSGGTYNSPLHF
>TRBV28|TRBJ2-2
CASSSGFRTGELFF
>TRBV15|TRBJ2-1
CATSRDRRSSYNEQFF
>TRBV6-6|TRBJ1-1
CASSYSGVQNTEAFF
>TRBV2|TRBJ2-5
CASSELSGREETQYF
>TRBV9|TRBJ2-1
CASSVVAGSYNEQFF
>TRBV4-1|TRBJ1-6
CASSQNWITGTGVGGNSPLHF